This T cell receptor beta chain came from a study of Ad26.COV2.S vaccination and SARS-CoV-2 variants. Study information: By the intramuscular route, Ad26.COV2.S was given once, or twice 56 days apart.

Germline CDR1 and CDR2: SEHNR and FQNEAQ (reference sequence). The V end lost 1 base, the J end lost 2 bases, and 8 bases lay between the germline ends. This CDR3 contains 14 residues. Here immunoSEQ multiplex PCR was the method, and the copy in TCRdb shows in-frame clones only, minus some. The table includes about 350,000 clones, around 89% detected once. The treatment was: some 20 received Ad26.COV2.S at low or high dose, single or two shots; about 5 received placebo; per-sample allocation not given. Day 63 after the first injection of vaccine or placebo was the sampling time. Cohort 1b enrolled adults aged 18-55 years in Boston.

The sample in question was peripheral blood, obtained in a trial of Ad26.COV2.S vaccine versus placebo. This clonotype was obtained from a person between 18 and 65 years old who received the Ad26.COV2.S COVID-19 vaccine or a placebo. The rearrangement links TRBV7-9 to TRBJ1-2, with D perhaps matching TRBD1 (5 bases). CDR3 in DNA: TGTGCCAGCAGCTTAGAGACAGAGAACTATGGCTACACCTTC. It yields the protein CASSLETENYGYTF. Full variable domain (outside the CDR3, taken from reference TRBV7-9 and TRBJ1-2): DTGVSQNPRHKITKRGQNVTFRCDPISEHNRLYWYRQTLGQGPEFLTYFQNEAQLEKSRLLSDRFSAERPKGSFSTLEIQRTEQGDSAMYLCASSLETENYGYTFGSGTRLTVV.